A selection of T cell receptor beta chains follows, all from one sample in a study of T cell repertoires in cytomegalovirus infection. No antigen has been identified for these receptors. MiXCR, run by TCRdb on the reads, gives a single entry per CDR3 protein. This table has about a million distinct CDR3 sequences, around 30% appearing once. This sample comprised cultured CD8+ T cells from PBMCs, obtained from culture after CMV antigen stimulation. Source of these receptors: a human donor in good health (CMV status not recorded). Some clones in this sample may be carry-over from other donors' samples. CDR3s include the opening cysteine and the closing phenylalanine or tryptophan. D genes are given only for firm matches. Clone size, where shown, is once, few, many, or a class for clones that have expanded.

j_call: TRBJ1-2
v_call: TRBV6-5
clone_size: NA
d_call: NA
cdr3_length: 13
cdr3_nt: TGTGCCAGCAGTTACCAAGGGGCCTATGGCTACACCTTC
cdr3_aa: CASSYQGAYGYTF

j_call: TRBJ1-1
v_call: TRBV12-3/TRBV12-4
clone_size: many
d_call: TRBD1
cdr3_length: 15
cdr3_nt: TGTGCCAGCAGTTCCGCCCGGGACAGGGCAATCGAAGCTTTCTTT
cdr3_aa: CASSSARDRAIEAFF

j_call: TRBJ1-2
v_call: TRBV28
clone_size: NA
d_call: TRBD1
cdr3_length: 14
cdr3_nt: TGTGCCAGCTCGGGGGGACAGGTGATTTCTGGCTACACCTTC
cdr3_aa: CASSGGQVISGYTF

j_call: TRBJ1-2
v_call: TRBV29-1
clone_size: NA
d_call: NA
cdr3_length: 13
cdr3_nt: TGCAGCGTTGAAGTTGCCTTCCTCTATGGCTACACCTTC
cdr3_aa: CSVEVAFLYGYTF

j_call: TRBJ2-1
v_call: TRBV20-1
clone_size: NA
d_call: TRBD2
cdr3_length: 16
cdr3_nt: TGCAGTGCTAGAGGACCTAGCGGGGACCTGTACAATGAGCAGTTCTTC
cdr3_aa: CSARGPSGDLYNEQFF

j_call: TRBJ2-5
v_call: TRBV12-3/TRBV12-4
clone_size: few
d_call: NA
cdr3_length: 13
cdr3_nt: TGTGCCAGCAGCTGGAGCAGGGTAGAGACCCAGTACTTC
cdr3_aa: CASSWSRVETQYF

j_call: TRBJ2-2
v_call: TRBV25-1
clone_size: few
d_call: NA
cdr3_length: 14
cdr3_nt: TGTGCCAGCAGTGAAGACACTTTCACCGGGGAGCTGTTTTTT
cdr3_aa: CASSEDTFTGELFF

j_call: TRBJ2-5
v_call: TRBV6-2/TRBV6-3
clone_size: NA
d_call: NA
cdr3_length: 14
cdr3_nt: TGTGCCAGCAGTTATCCACCTGACAGAGAGACCCAGTACTTC
cdr3_aa: CASSYPPDRETQYF

j_call: TRBJ2-2
v_call: TRBV9
clone_size: NA
d_call: NA
cdr3_length: 14
cdr3_nt: TGTGCCAGCAGCGTAGGGGACCGGCCCAGGGAGCTGTTTTTT
cdr3_aa: CASSVGDRPRELFF

j_call: TRBJ1-2
v_call: TRBV12-3/TRBV12-4
clone_size: NA
d_call: NA
cdr3_length: 15
cdr3_nt: TGTGCCAGCAGTTTAACGTTAGCCTCCCACTATGGCTACACCTTC
cdr3_aa: CASSLTLASHYGYTF

j_call: TRBJ1-3
v_call: TRBV19
clone_size: NA
d_call: TRBD1
cdr3_length: 17
cdr3_nt: TGTGCCAGTAGGGAAAAAGGGACAGGGGGCCTGGGAAACACCATATATTTT
cdr3_aa: CASREKGTGGLGNTIYF

j_call: TRBJ2-1
v_call: TRBV6-5
clone_size: NA
d_call: NA
cdr3_length: 17
cdr3_nt: TGTGCCAGCAGTCGAGTGGGTATACACCCCTCCTACAATGAGCAGTTCTTC
cdr3_aa: CASSRVGIHPSYNEQFF